This TCR beta chain derives from a study of blood T cell repertoires in COVID-19. Study context: COVID-19 samples collected from the United States, Italy and Spain covered acute and convalescent phases. T cells, B-cell-depleted T cells, or PBMCs provided the cDNA or gDNA that served as material.

The data were produced by immunoSEQ multiplex PCR, yet TCRdb's version contains in-frame clones alone and is incomplete. Here the sample spans roughly 100,000 clones, under 90% being singletons. In germline, CDR1 is MDHEN, CDR2 SYDVKM. V was pared by 3 bases and J by 1 base, with 13 bases between. The CDR3 extends over 15 amino acids. Sequencing input: peripheral blood. This TCR was recovered from a woman aged 60 to 75 with acute or convalescent COVID-19. V usage is TRBV28 and J usage is TRBJ2-7, with D possibly TRBD1 on 6 matching bases. The CDR3 DNA reads TGTGCCAGCAGTTTTAATTGGCAGGGGTCCTACGAGCAGTACTTC. This codes for CASSFNWQGSYEQYF. Looking up the rest from reference TRBV28 and TRBJ2-7 gives the full variable domain: DVKVTQSSRYLVKRTGEKVFLECVQDMDHENMFWYRQDPGLGLRLIYFSYDVKMKEKGDIPEGYSVSREKKERFSLILESASTNQTSMYLCASSFNWQGSYEQYFGPGTRLTVT.